The sequence of this T cell receptor (beta chain) was determined in a study of blood T cell repertoires in COVID-19. Across the whole study: Spain, Italy and the United States supplied samples that represented acute and convalescent COVID-19. T cells, B-cell-depleted T cells, or PBMCs provided the cDNA or gDNA that served as material.

Authors' analysis steps: Counts of nucleated cells, estimated from reference gene primer amplification, were obtained. The assay was immunoSEQ multiplex PCR, and TCRdb's table has in-frame clones only and misses some. D and trimming come from the DNA, and the V and J calls and clone size come from that table. The sample includes approximately 40,000 clones, 75% to 95% of them seen just once. This clone was observed a handful of times. In germline, CDR1 is WNHNN, CDR2 SYGVQD (reference sequence). V dropped 2 bases and J dropped 3; count of bases not matched to a gene: 4. The CDR3 covers 15 residues. The chain carries TRBV10-1 and TRBJ2-1, with 7 positions matching TRBD2. The source is a human donor in a cohort sampled during active COVID-19. The sequenced sample consisted of peripheral blood. CDR3 sequence reads: CASSEGGLGYNEQFF. The DNA for the CDR3 is TGCGCCAGCAGTGAGGGCGGACTAGGCTACAATGAGCAGTTCTTC.